This T cell receptor (beta chain) was recovered during a study of shared clonotypes between healthy human individuals. Germline loops: CDR1 SNHLY, CDR2 FYNNEI. The CDR3 extends over 17 amino acids. V was clipped by 3 bases and J by 8 bases; unmatched bases: 13. Sequencing was performed with immunoSEQ multiplex PCR; in TCRdb, only in-frame clones are kept and a portion is missing. The sample includes millions of clones, about 95% of them seen just once. Terminally differentiated effector memory CD45RA+ cells were excluded from the naive CD8 cells, which were CD45RO-negative and positively selected for CCR7.

The TCR was taken from a man aged 18 to 29 in good health. The chain carries TRBV2 and TRBJ2-1; 10 bases are shared with TRBD1. The sample comprised naive CD8+ T cells sorted from blood. The CDR3 reads CASSDYPGQGKWDEQFF. CDR3 in DNA: TGTGCCAGCAGTGACTACCCGGGACAGGGGAAGTGGGATGAGCAGTTCTTC.